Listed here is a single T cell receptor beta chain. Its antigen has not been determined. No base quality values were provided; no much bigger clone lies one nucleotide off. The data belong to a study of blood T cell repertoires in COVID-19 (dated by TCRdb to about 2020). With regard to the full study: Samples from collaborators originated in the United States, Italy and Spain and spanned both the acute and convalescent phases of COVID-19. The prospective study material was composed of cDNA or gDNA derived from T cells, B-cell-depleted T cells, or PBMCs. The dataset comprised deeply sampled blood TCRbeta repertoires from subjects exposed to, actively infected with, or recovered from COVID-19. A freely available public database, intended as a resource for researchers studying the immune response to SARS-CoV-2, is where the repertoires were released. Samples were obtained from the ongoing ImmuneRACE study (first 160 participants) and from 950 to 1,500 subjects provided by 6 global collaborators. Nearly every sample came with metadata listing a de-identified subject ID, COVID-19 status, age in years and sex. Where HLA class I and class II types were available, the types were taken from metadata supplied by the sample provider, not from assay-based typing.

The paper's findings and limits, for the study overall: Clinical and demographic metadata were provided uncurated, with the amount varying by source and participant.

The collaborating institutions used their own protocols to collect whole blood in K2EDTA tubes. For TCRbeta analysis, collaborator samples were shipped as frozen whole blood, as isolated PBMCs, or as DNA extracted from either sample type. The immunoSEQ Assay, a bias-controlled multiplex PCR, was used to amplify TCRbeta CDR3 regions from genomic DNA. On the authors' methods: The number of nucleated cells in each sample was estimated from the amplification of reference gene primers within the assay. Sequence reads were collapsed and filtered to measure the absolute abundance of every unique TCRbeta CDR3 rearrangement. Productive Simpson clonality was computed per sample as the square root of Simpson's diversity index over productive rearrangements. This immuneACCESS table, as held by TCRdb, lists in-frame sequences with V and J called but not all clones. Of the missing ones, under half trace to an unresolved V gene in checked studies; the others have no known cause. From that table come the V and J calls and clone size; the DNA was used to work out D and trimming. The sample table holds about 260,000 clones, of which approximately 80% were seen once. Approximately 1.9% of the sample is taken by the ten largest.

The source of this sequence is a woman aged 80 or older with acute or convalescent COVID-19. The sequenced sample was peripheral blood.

The CDR3 region has the sequence CASSLSKNYGYTF. The nucleotide sequence reads as follows: TGTGCCAGCTCACTTAGCAAAAACTATGGCTACACCTTC. The V gene is TRBV18 and the J gene is TRBJ1-2, with the D gene not confidently named. Trimming takes 4 bases from V and 2 bases from J, and the germline ends sit 8 bases apart. CDR3 length: 13 amino acids, cysteine to phenylalanine. Of the read, only the CDR3 DNA is kept; its 39 bases are in frame from base 1. In the germline V gene, CDR1 corresponds to KGHSH and CDR2 to LQKENI.